What follows are 13 T cell receptor beta chains derived from one specimen sequenced in a study of blood T cell repertoires in COVID-19. The protocol was immunoSEQ multiplex PCR, while the TCRdb copy is restricted to in-frame clones and leaves out a portion. In the table there are 45,000 to 55,000 clones, under 90% of which are singletons. Input material: peripheral blood. The receptor source for this set is a man aged 50 to 60 with acute or convalescent COVID-19.

This rearrangement joins TRBV13 to TRBJ1-5; D not certain. The CDR3 is 14 amino acids. Between the trimmed V and J ends, which lost 3 bases and 1 base, there was a span of 7 bases. The germline V gene has CDR1 PRHDT and CDR2 FYEKMQ (reference sequence). The CDR3 loop reads CASSLAESNQPQHF. CDR3 sequence (DNA): TGTGCCAGCAGCTTGGCGGAGAGCAATCAGCCCCAGCATTTT.

The CDR3 sequence is CASSSDYAQYF. The CDR3 region has the DNA TGTGCCAGCAGTTCGGACTACGCGCAGTATTTT. This chain connects TRBV12-3 or TRBV12-4 to TRBJ2-3; tentatively, D is TRBD2 (6 bases). This CDR3 is 11 amino acids long. The V gene lost 4 bases and the J gene lost 10 bases, with 9 bases spanning the gap.

The table lists this clone with a few counts. This chain connects TRBV6-5 to TRBJ2-3; D might be TRBD1 (5 bases). There are 15 residues in the CDR3. Trimming stripped 6 bases from V and 0 bases from J, with 13 bases between. Germline V gives CDR1 MNHEY, CDR2 SVGAGI. The DNA of the CDR3 is TGTGCCAGCAGACCCATTGACAGCAGCACAGATACGCAGTATTTT. As protein: CASRPIDSSTDTQYF.

This clone has a single count. The V and J genes are TRBV5-6 and TRBJ2-7; 10 positions match TRBD1. CDR1 and CDR2 (germline): SGHDT, YYEEEE. V dropped 2 bases and J dropped 6; count of bases not matched to a gene: 5. This CDR3 has 14 amino acids. The chain's CDR3 is CASSFGGTGAEQYF. CDR3 nucleotide sequence: TGTGCCAGCAGCTTTGGGGGGACAGGGGCCGAGCAGTACTTC.

Relative to its sample, this clone is medium-sized. The chain has TRBV7-7 and TRBJ2-7; D might be TRBD1 (6 bases). V lost 11 bases and J 5 bases, leaving 10 bases between the germline ends. The CDR3 is 10 amino acids. Per the germline V gene, CDR1 is SSHAT and CDR2 is FNYEAQ (reference sequence). The CDR3 DNA reads as TGTGCCTACAGGGAGAACGAGCAGTACTTC. Protein: CAYRENEQYF.

This chain links TRBV6-5 with TRBJ1-2, with D possibly TRBD1 on 5 matching bases. The V gene lost 7 bases and the J gene lost 6 bases, with 18 bases spanning the gap. Germline assignment: CDR1 MNHEY and CDR2 SVGAGI. The CDR3 spans 14 residues. Written as DNA, the CDR3 is TGTGCCAGCACCAACGGGGGGGGTGGGAATGGCTACACCTTC. Translating gives CASTNGGGGNGYTF.

The chain couples TRBV19 to TRBJ2-3, with 10 bases aligning to TRBD2. Germline CDR1 LNHDA, CDR2 SQIVND (reference sequence). Trimming took 4 bases from V and 2 from J; bases not matched to a gene: 3. This CDR3 comprises 15 residues. CDR3 DNA: TGTGCCAGTAGTAGGACTAGCGGAAACACAGATACGCAGTATTTT. Translated, it gives CASSRTSGNTDTQYF.

The chain couples TRBV29-1 to TRBJ1-5; D is perhaps TRBD1 (6 bases). The V and J ends lost 0 bases and 0 bases respectively, with 21 bases between them. Germline CDR1 is SQVTM and CDR2 is ANQGSEA. The CDR3 runs 19 residues. The CDR3 DNA is TGCAGCGTTGAAGATCAGGGAAACAGGGACCGAGATAGCAATCAGCCCCAGCATTTT. The encoded protein is CSVEDQGNRDRDSNQPQHF.

In its sample, this clone was seen a few times. CDR3 residues: CASSLRSEAFF. CDR3 coding DNA: TGTGCCAGCAGTTTGAGGTCTGAAGCTTTCTTT. This sequence joins TRBV12-3 or TRBV12-4 and TRBJ1-1; D uncertain. This CDR3 is 11 amino acids long. Deletions cut 3 bases from V and 6 bases from J, with 5 bases between.

The CDR3 loop reads CASTLDLSNTGELFF. For the CDR3, the DNA is TGTGCCAGCACACTAGACTTATCAAACACCGGGGAGCTGTTTTTT. This chain uses TRBV28 with TRBJ2-2; TRBD2 is a possible D gene (5 bases). Germline V gene lookup returns CDR1 MDHEN and CDR2 SYDVKM. Trimming pared 7 bases from V and 2 bases from J, leaving 14 bases between. The CDR3 has 15 residues.

The genes are TRBV18 and TRBJ1-2; 7 bases match TRBD1. The V gene end was trimmed by 3 bases and the J gene end by 3 bases; junction bases not matched to a gene: 1. This CDR3 is 13 amino acids long. CDR1 KGHSH and CDR2 LQKENI come from the germline V gene. The CDR3 region is CASSPGTDYGYTF. The CDR3 DNA reads as TGTGCCAGCTCACCCGGGACAGACTATGGCTACACCTTC.

This chain joins TRBV6-5 and TRBJ2-7, with TRBD1 matching over 9 bases. V was clipped by 6 bases and J by 2 bases; unmatched bases: 5. The CDR3 covers 14 residues. Germline CDR1 reads MNHEY; CDR2 reads SVGAGI. Here the CDR3 DNA reads TGTGCCAGCAGCACCGGGACAGGGACCTACGAGCAGTACTTC. Encoded protein: CASSTGTGTYEQYF.

The rearrangement links TRBV25-1 to TRBJ2-5; perhaps TRBD1 as D (5 bases). The CDR3 consists of 12 residues. V gave up 10 bases and J gave up 4 bases, with 13 bases separating them. Germline CDR1 reads MGHDK; CDR2 reads SYGVNS. The CDR3 DNA reads TGTGCCACCACCTATCAGGGAGAGACCCAGTACTTC. Its protein product is CATTYQGETQYF.